Shown below are 28 T cell receptor beta chains from a single sample sequenced in a study of T cells in Graves' hyperthyroidism and ophthalmopathy. The TCR beta CDR3 regions underwent amplification using RNA transcripts as the source. When the TCR CDR3 underwent first-round RT-PCR, the HTBI primer set was used. TCRdb used MiXCR to reprocess the multiplex PCR reads, holding one entry per CDR3 protein. The sample lists a few hundred thousand distinct CDR3 sequences, 25% occurring once. Material for sequencing was blood. All receptors derive from a man aged 50 or older with Graves' hyperthyroidism.

The chain is built from TRBV29-1 and TRBJ1-2, with D unclear. The CDR3 runs to 11 residues. Trimming took 4 bases from V and 4 from J, leaving 7 bases between them. Germline loops: CDR1 SQVTM, CDR2 ANQGSEA. CDR3 DNA: TGCAGCGTTGGGGAGGGCTATGGCTACACCTTC. Protein sequence: CSVGEGYGYTF.

The chain recombines TRBV5-1 with TRBJ1-2; 11 nucleotides line up with TRBD1. The CDR3 contains 14 residues. Germline loops: CDR1 SGHRS, CDR2 YFSETQ. The V and J ends lost 0 bases and 7 bases, in that order; junction bases with no gene match: 2. The CDR3 region has the DNA TGCGCCAGCAGCTTGGAGGGGACAGGGGGTGGCTACACCTTC. It yields the protein CASSLEGTGGGYTF.

This clonotype was observed many times. V gene TRBV11-2 combines with J gene TRBJ1-4; no clear D. CDR3 length: 14 amino acids. V lost 3 bases and J 5 bases, leaving 10 bases between the germline ends. The germline gives CDR1 SGHAT, CDR2 FQNNGV. The CDR3 coding sequence is TGTGCCAGCAGCTTCGGCGCCGTCAATGAAAAACTGTTTTTT. It yields the protein CASSFGAVNEKLFF.

Comment on this clonotype: A much larger clonotype is one base distant, so this may be a read error. This sequence joins TRBV3-1 and TRBJ1-1, with D possibly being TRBD1 (6 bases). The CDR3 loop spans 12 amino acids. Germline CDR1 LGHDT, CDR2 YNNKEL (reference sequence). CDR3 region: CASSRGDTETFF. The DNA of the CDR3 is TGTGCCAGCAGCCGGGGGGACACTGAAACTTTCTTT.

This chain joins TRBV6-1 and TRBJ1-5; D gene unclear. V shed 8 bases and J shed 6 bases, with 17 bases lying between them. This CDR3 comprises 14 residues. Per germline, CDR1 MNHNS and CDR2 SASEGT. The CDR3 spells CASHEAIGPQPQHF. In nucleotides, the CDR3 is TGTGCCAGCCATGAGGCGATTGGACCTCAGCCCCAGCATTTT.

This clonotype has ten or more counts. V is TRBV24-1 and J is TRBJ2-3; no clear D gene. The germline V gene has CDR1 KGHDR and CDR2 SFDVKD. The V gene lost 4 bases and the J gene lost 3 bases, with 7 bases spanning the gap. The CDR3 has 13 amino acids. The CDR3: CATSEPGTDTQYF. In DNA, the CDR3 is TGTGCCACCAGTGAACCCGGTACAGATACGCAGTATTTT.

V is TRBV2 and J is TRBJ2-3; a possible D gene is TRBD1 (6 bases). This CDR3 is built from 14 residues. The V gene lost 4 bases and the J gene lost 4 bases, with 12 bases spanning the gap. Germline V CDR1 and CDR2: SNHLY, FYNNEI. CDR3 sequence (DNA): TGTGCCAGCAGTGGGTCAGGGGTGGCAGATACGCAGTATTTT. The encoded protein is CASSGSGVADTQYF.

CDR3: CSARGRGVSYEQYF. The CDR3 DNA reads as TGCAGTGCTAGGGGTCGGGGGGTTTCCTACGAGCAGTACTTC. The gene calls are TRBV20-1 and TRBJ2-7; 7 bases agree with TRBD2. CDR1 DFQATT and CDR2 SNEGSKA come from the germline V gene (reference sequence). V lost 3 bases and J lost 1; bases outside the gene matches: 6. The CDR3 is 14 residues long.

In its sample, this clonotype was seen a few times. The chain uses TRBV5-1 and TRBJ1-6; no definite D call. The germline V gene has CDR1 SGHRS and CDR2 YFSETQ. V was shortened by 1 base and J by 12 bases, with 20 bases between the two germline ends. CDR3 length: 16 residues. Here the CDR3 DNA reads TGCGCCAGCAGCTTGCCCGGACCCTCAGGTCTCCTACCCCTCCACTTT. Amino acids: CASSLPGPSGLLPLHF.

This clonotype was seen only a few times. This chain uses TRBV12-3 or TRBV12-4 with TRBJ2-5, with D perhaps TRBD2 (7 bases). Trimming pared 6 bases from V and 7 bases from J, leaving 18 bases between. CDR3 length equals 14 residues. Here the CDR3 reads CASRPGLEGGTQYF. In nucleotides, the CDR3 is TGTGCCAGCAGACCTGGACTAGAGGGGGGGACCCAGTACTTC.

For the CDR3, the DNA is TGTGCCAGCAGCTTAGATCTGGGAGGGGGTGAAAAACTGTTTTTT. Its protein product is CASSLDLGGGEKLFF. The V call is TRBV7-9, the J call TRBJ1-4, with D perhaps TRBD1 (6 bases). The germline V gene has CDR1 SEHNR and CDR2 FQNEAQ (reference sequence). This CDR3 contains 15 residues. Between the trimmed V and J ends, which lost 1 base and 7 bases, there was a span of 13 bases.

This clonotype was seen a few times. The V gene is TRBV12-3 or TRBV12-4, the J gene TRBJ2-1; a possible D gene is TRBD2 (5 bases). The germline V and J ends were trimmed by 1 base and 8 bases, with 18 bases remaining between them. This CDR3 has 16 amino acids. CDR3 sequence reads: CASSLVRRVAPHEQFF. The CDR3 nucleotides are TGTGCCAGCAGTTTAGTGAGGCGGGTGGCCCCCCATGAGCAGTTCTTC.

A word on this clonotype: With a much larger clone just one base away, this may be a read error. The CDR3 protein is CASSFTDRDTEAFF. DNA of the CDR3: TGTGCCAGCAGCTTCACTGACAGGGACACTGAAGCTTTCTTT. The chain employs TRBV11-3 and TRBJ1-1, with 7 bases lining up with TRBD1. Germline assignment: CDR1 SGHNT and CDR2 YENEEA. V shed 3 bases, J shed 3 bases, and the junction held 4 bases outside the gene matches. The CDR3 totals 14 residues.

The rearrangement joins TRBV6-2 or TRBV6-3 to TRBJ2-4; the match to TRBD2 covers 13 bases. Germline loops: CDR1 MNHEY, CDR2 SVGEGT. The CDR3 has 20 amino acids. With V trimmed by 0 bases and J by 0 bases, 8 bases remained unmatched. The CDR3 DNA follows: TGTGCCAGCAGTTACTCGACTGGGACTAGCGGGAATTTAGCCAAAAACATTCAGTACTTC. This translates into CASSYSTGTSGNLAKNIQYF.

The chain uses TRBV24-1 and TRBJ2-3; D not resolved. This CDR3 region has 14 residues. V dropped 3 bases and J dropped 5 bases, with 11 bases sitting between them. Germline assignment: CDR1 KGHDR and CDR2 SFDVKD. The CDR3 DNA is TGTGCCACCAGTGATCCGTCCTGGGTAGATACGCAGTATTTT. This codes for CATSDPSWVDTQYF.

The chain employs TRBV5-1 and TRBJ1-2; possible D gene TRBD1, 5 bases. V shed 9 bases and J shed 2 bases, with 14 bases lying between them. The CDR3 length is 13 residues. Germline loops: CDR1 SGHRS, CDR2 YFSETQ. The CDR3, as DNA: TGCGCCACCAAGCCCGGGGGGAACTATGGCTACACCTTC. Translated, it gives CATKPGGNYGYTF.

The chain couples TRBV12-3 or TRBV12-4 to TRBJ2-4; D possibly corresponds to TRBD2 (6 bases). This CDR3 has 13 amino acids. V lost 8 bases to trimming and J lost 5 bases, with 13 bases between them. The CDR3: CASRTGEQNIQYF. The DNA of the CDR3 is TGTGCCAGCCGTACGGGGGAACAAAACATTCAGTACTTC.

The chain employs TRBV6-2 or TRBV6-3 and TRBJ2-7, with 7 nucleotides matching TRBD2. This CDR3 contains 15 residues. CDR1 MNHEY and CDR2 SVGEGT come from the germline V gene. The trim removed 6 bases at V and 7 bases at J, leaving 15 bases unmatched. The CDR3: CASRITGGPGGEQYF. The CDR3 DNA follows: TGTGCCAGCAGGATCACCGGGGGACCGGGGGGTGAGCAGTACTTC.

This clonotype was picked up many times. The V and J genes are TRBV2 and TRBJ2-1; 8 bases align to TRBD2. The CDR3 is 13 amino acids. The germline gives CDR1 SNHLY, CDR2 FYNNEI. With V trimmed by 6 bases and J by 8 bases, 6 bases remained unmatched. The CDR3: CASSGGGEDEQFF. The CDR3, as DNA: TGTGCCAGCAGCGGGGGGGGAGAAGATGAGCAGTTCTTC.

V is TRBV10-3 and J is TRBJ2-7; 12 bases align to TRBD2. The trim removed 7 bases at V and 5 bases at J, leaving 6 bases unmatched. This CDR3 is 14 amino acids long. Germline V CDR1 and CDR2: ENHRY, SYGVKD. CDR3 sequence reads: CAITRLAGVDEQYF. CDR3 coding DNA: TGTGCCATCACCCGACTAGCGGGAGTCGACGAGCAGTACTTC.

This clonotype has at least ten counts. This chain links TRBV2 with TRBJ2-7; D gene uncertain. Germline CDR1 and CDR2: SNHLY and FYNNEI. V was pared by 3 bases and J by 2 bases, with 11 bases between. The CDR3 has 14 residues. CDR3 DNA: TGTGCCAGCAGTGAGGGCGACTTGGCCTACGAGCAGTACTTC. It codes for CASSEGDLAYEQYF.

This clonotype came up a few times. The chain carries TRBV29-1 and TRBJ2-7; TRBD2 matches 8 bases. J gave up 6 bases and V 3 bases, and 1 base lay outside the gene matches. From germline, CDR1 is SQVTM and CDR2 ANQGSEA. This CDR3 has 11 amino acids. The CDR3 sequence: CSVDGGGEQYF. The CDR3 DNA reads TGCAGCGTTGACGGGGGGGGCGAGCAGTACTTC.

The rearrangement uses TRBV20-1 and TRBJ2-7; 16 positions match TRBD2. V was pared by 3 bases and J by 1 base, with 3 bases of the junction left unmatched. Germline V gene sequence: CDR1 DFQATT, CDR2 SNEGSKA (reference sequence). There are 16 residues in the CDR3. CDR3 loop: CSASGTSGGVSYEQYF. In DNA form, the CDR3 reads TGCAGTGCTAGTGGGACTAGCGGGGGGGTATCCTACGAGCAGTACTTC.

The rearrangement joins TRBV5-4 to TRBJ2-2; 9 bases agree with TRBD1. V was pared by 5 bases and J by 3 bases, with 20 bases of the junction left unmatched. Germline lookup yields CDR1 SGHNT and CDR2 YYREEE (reference sequence). This CDR3 comprises 20 residues. The CDR3 nucleotides read TGTGCCAGCAGGGAAAGGGACAGGGCGAGGAGCAGAAGCGACACCGGGGAGCTGTTTTTT. Protein sequence: CASRERDRARSRSDTGELFF.

This clonotype was detected once. The CDR3 here is CSVGGGQRTYNEQFF. The CDR3 DNA sequence: TGCAGCGTTGGCGGAGGACAGAGGACCTACAATGAGCAGTTCTTC. V is TRBV29-1 and J is TRBJ2-1, with a tentative D call TRBD1 (6 bases). The germline CDR1 and CDR2 sequences are SQVTM and ANQGSEA. The CDR3 contains 15 residues. V was trimmed by 4 bases and J by 2 bases, leaving 15 bases between them.

The sample holds many counts of this clonotype. The rearrangement links TRBV27 to TRBJ2-1; 8 nucleotides line up with TRBD1. Trimming removed 3 bases from V and 3 bases from J; junction bases left unmatched: 7. Germline assignment: CDR1 MNHEY and CDR2 SMNVEV (reference sequence). The CDR3 spans 16 residues. CDR3 sequence (DNA): TGTGCCAGCAGTTTCGGTTACAGGGGGTTCTACAATGAGCAGTTCTTC. Translating it yields CASSFGYRGFYNEQFF.

This clonotype came up a few times. J is TRBJ1-5 and V is TRBV30; D remains unclear. V was clipped by 2 bases and J by 7 bases, with 12 bases between them. This CDR3 has 13 residues. The germline V gene has CDR1 GTSNPN and CDR2 SVGIG (reference sequence). CDR3 sequence (DNA): TGTGCCTGGAGTCTCTTAGAGAGACAGCCCCAGCATTTT. Its protein is CAWSLLERQPQHF.

Many counts were recorded for this clonotype. The chain joins TRBV3-1 to TRBJ2-3; 11 positions agree with TRBD2. The trim removed 2 bases at V and 4 bases at J, leaving 5 bases unmatched. Germline V lookup: CDR1 LGHDT, CDR2 YNNKEL (reference sequence). The CDR3 has 16 amino acids. CDR3 amino acids: CASSQTSGSTPDTQYF. CDR3 DNA sequence: TGTGCCAGCAGCCAAACTAGCGGGAGTACTCCAGATACGCAGTATTTT.